This T cell receptor beta chain was recovered during a study of tumor and adjacent non-tumor tissue in lung cancer. Across the study: Histology: about twelve adenocarcinoma, a couple of squamous cell carcinoma, 1 small cell lung cancer. Overall study results and limits: Significantly higher TCR diversity was found in tumor than normal lung. Top 100 clones took a larger repertoire share in normal lung.

Remarks on this clonotype: The antigen is undetermined.

The template was RNA from unsorted bulk tissue. Between August and November 2014, newly diagnosed, chemotherapy-naive lung cancer patients underwent thoracic surgery in China. Germline lookup yields CDR1 SGHAT and CDR2 FQDESV (reference sequence). The CDR3 loop spans 15 amino acids. The library came from three nested PCR rounds adapted from ARM-PCR protocols. Each CDR3 protein gets one entry after TCRdb re-called the multiplex PCR reads with MiXCR. The sample lists 65,000 to 80,000 distinct CDR3 sequences, more than 70% occurring once. This clonotype originated in a man in his 60s with non-small cell lung cancer. The chain recombines TRBV11-1 with TRBJ2-7, with D possibly matching TRBD1 (7 bases). The sample was lung tumor tissue. The CDR3 loop reads CTTSLDQGGHYEQYF. The CDR3, as DNA: TGTACCACCAGCTTAGACCAGGGGGGCCACTACGAGCAGTACTTC.